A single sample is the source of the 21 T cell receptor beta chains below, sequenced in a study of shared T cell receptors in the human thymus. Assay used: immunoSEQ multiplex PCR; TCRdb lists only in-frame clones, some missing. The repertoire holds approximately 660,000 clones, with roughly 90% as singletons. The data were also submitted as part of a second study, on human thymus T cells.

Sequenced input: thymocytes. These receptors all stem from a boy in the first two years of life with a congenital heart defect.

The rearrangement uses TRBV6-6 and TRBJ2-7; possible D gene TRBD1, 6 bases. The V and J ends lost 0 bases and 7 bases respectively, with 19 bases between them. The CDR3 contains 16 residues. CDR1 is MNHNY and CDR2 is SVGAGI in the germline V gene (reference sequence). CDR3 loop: CASSYSLWGPFWEQYF. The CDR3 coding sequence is TGTGCCAGCAGTTACTCTTTGTGGGGGCCCTTTTGGGAGCAGTACTTC.

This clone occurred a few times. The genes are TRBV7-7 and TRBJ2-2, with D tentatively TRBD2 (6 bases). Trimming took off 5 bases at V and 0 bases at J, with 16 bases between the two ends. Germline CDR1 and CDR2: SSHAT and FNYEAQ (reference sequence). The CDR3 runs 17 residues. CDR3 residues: CASSPSVTSPNTGELFF. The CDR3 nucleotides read TGTGCCAGCAGCCCGTCGGTCACTAGCCCGAACACCGGGGAGCTGTTTTTT.

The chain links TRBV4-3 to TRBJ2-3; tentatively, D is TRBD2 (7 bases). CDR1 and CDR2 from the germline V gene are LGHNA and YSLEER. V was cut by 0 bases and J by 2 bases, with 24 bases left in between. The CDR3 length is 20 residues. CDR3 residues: CASSQDMTLTRGAFTDTQYF. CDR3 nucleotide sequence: TGCGCCAGCAGCCAAGATATGACCCTGACCCGGGGGGCATTCACAGATACGCAGTATTTT.

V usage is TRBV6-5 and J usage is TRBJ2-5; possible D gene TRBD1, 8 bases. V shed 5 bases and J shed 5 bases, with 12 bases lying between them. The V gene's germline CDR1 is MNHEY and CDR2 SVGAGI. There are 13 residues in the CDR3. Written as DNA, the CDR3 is TGTGCCAGCAGTGCACAGGGGGGGGAGACCCAGTACTTC. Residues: CASSAQGGETQYF.

The CDR3 DNA follows: TGTGCCAGCAGCTTAGTTGAGAGAGAGCAGTTCTTC. Its translation: CASSLVEREQFF. The V call is TRBV7-2, the J call TRBJ2-1; D is ambiguous. CDR1 SGHTA and CDR2 FQGNSA come from the germline V gene. This CDR3 is 12 amino acids long. With 1 base removed from V and 10 bases from J, the gap between germline ends came to 8 bases.

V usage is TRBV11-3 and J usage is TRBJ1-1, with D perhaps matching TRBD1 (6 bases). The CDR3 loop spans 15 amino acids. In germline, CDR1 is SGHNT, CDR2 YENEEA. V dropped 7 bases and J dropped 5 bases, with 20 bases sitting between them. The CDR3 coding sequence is TGTGCCAGCACCCCTCCGGGGAGGGGGAGAACTGAAGCTTTCTTT. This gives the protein CASTPPGRGRTEAFF.

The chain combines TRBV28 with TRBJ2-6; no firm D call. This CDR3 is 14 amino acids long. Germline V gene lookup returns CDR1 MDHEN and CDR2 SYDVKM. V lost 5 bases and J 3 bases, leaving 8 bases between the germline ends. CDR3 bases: TGTGCCAGCAGTCACCTGAGTGGGGCCAACGTCCTGACTTTC. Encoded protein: CASSHLSGANVLTF.

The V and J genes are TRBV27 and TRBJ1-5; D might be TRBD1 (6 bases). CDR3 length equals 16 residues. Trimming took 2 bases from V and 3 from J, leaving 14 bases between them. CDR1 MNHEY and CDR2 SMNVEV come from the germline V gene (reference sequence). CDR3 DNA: TGTGCCAGCAGTTTAACAGGGCAGGGCCCCAATCAGCCCCAGCATTTT. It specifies CASSLTGQGPNQPQHF.

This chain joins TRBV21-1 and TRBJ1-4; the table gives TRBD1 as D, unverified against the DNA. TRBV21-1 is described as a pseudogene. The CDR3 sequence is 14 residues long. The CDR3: CASSTVRVGEKLFF. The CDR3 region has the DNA TGTGCCAGCAGCACCGTCAGGGTGGGAGAAAAACTGTTTTTT.

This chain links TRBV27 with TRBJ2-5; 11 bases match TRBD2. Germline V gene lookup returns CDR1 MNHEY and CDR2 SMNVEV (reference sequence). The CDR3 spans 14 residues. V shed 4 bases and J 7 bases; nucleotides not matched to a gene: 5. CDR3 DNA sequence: TGTGCCAGCAGTTCTGGGCTAGCGGGGGGGACCCAGTACTTC. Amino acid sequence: CASSSGLAGGTQYF.

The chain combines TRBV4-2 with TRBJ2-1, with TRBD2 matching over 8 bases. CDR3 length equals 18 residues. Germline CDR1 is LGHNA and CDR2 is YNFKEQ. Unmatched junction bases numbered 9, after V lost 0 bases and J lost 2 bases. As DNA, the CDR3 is TGTGCCAGCAGCCAAGATGATGAGGTAGCGGGGACCTACAATGAGCAGTTCTTC. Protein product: CASSQDDEVAGTYNEQFF.

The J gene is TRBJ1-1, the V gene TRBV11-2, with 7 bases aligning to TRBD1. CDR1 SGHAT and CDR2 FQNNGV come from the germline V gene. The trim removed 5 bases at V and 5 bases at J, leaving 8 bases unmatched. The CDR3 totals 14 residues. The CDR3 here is CASSSRQGWTEAFF. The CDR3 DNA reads TGTGCCAGCAGCAGTCGACAGGGATGGACTGAAGCTTTCTTT.

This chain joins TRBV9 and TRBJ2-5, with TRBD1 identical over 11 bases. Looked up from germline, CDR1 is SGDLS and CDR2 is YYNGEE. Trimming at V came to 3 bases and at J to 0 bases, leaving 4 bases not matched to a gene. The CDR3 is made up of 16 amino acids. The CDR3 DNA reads TGTGCCAGCAGCGCGGGGACAGGGGGGTACCAAGAGACCCAGTACTTC. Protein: CASSAGTGGYQETQYF.

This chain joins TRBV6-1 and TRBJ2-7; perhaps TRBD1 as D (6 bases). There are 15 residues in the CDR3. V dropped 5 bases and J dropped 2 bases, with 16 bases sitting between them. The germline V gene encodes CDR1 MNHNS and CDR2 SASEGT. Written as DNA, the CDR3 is TGTGCCAGCAGTCCCTCCGACAGGTTAACCTACGAGCAGTACTTC. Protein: CASSPSDRLTYEQYF.

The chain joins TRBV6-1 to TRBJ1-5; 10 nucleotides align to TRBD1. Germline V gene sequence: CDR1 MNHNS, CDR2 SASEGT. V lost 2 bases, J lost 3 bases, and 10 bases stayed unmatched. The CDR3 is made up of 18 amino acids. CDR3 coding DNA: TGTGCCAGCAGTGAACGACTTAGGGACAGGGGAAACAATCAGCCCCAGCATTTT. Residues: CASSERLRDRGNNQPQHF.

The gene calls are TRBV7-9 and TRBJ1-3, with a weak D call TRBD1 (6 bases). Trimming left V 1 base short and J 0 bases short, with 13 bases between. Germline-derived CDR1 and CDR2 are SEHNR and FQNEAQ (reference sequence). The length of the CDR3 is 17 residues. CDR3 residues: CASSLGGRPASGNTIYF. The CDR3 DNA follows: TGTGCCAGCAGCTTAGGGGGGCGTCCTGCCTCTGGAAACACCATATATTTT.

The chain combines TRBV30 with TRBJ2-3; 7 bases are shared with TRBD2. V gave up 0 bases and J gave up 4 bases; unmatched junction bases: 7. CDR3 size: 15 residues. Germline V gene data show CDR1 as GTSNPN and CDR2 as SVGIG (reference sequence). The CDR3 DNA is TGTGCCTGGAGTGTAACCCTAGCGGTCCCAGATACGCAGTATTTT. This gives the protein CAWSVTLAVPDTQYF.

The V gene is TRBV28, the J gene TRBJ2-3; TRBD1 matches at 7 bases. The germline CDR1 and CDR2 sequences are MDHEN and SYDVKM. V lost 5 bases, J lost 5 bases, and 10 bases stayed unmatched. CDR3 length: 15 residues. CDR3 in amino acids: CASSIGQVFEDTQYF. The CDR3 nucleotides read TGTGCCAGCAGTATCGGACAGGTGTTTGAAGATACGCAGTATTTT.

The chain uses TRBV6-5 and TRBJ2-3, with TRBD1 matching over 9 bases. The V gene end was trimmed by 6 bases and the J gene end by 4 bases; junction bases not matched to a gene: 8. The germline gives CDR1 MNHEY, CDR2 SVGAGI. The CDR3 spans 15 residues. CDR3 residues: CASRISGQGPDTQYF. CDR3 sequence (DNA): TGTGCCAGCAGAATCTCGGGACAGGGCCCAGATACGCAGTATTTT.

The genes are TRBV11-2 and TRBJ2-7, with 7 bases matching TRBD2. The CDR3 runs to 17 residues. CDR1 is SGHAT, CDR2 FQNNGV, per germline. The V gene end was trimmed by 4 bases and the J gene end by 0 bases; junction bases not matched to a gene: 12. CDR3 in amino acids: CASSSPLRGGSSYEQYF. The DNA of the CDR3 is TGTGCCAGCAGCTCCCCGTTGCGGGGCGGGAGCTCCTACGAGCAGTACTTC.

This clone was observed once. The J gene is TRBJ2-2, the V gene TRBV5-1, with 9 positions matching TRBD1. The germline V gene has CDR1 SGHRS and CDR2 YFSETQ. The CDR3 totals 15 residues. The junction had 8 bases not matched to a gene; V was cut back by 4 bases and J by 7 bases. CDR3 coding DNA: TGCGCCAGCAGCAACAGGGGGCGCGGTGGCGGGGAGCTGTTTTTT. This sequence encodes CASSNRGRGGGELFF.